These T cell receptor beta chains were read from a single sample in a study of T-cell memory formation after mild COVID-19. From the 5' RACE reads, TCRdb called clonotypes with MiXCR, one entry per CDR3 protein. This sample has fewer than 250,000 distinct CDR3 sequences, with 10% found just once. The specimen was PBMCs or a T cell subset sorted from them (not recorded which). The receptors derive from a man between 18 and 35 years old who had mild COVID-19 (a few samples of this study predate the infection). Cell type and time point are not known. The CDR3 runs from the conserved cysteine through the conserved F or W. Fields, in order: clone size, CDR3 length, V gene, J gene, CDR3 protein. A clone size is listed for some rows: how often the clone was seen (once, few, many), or a class if it is expanded.

size: few; length: 15; V: TRBV20-1; J: TRBJ1-4; CDR3: CSARDRRGEGEKLFF
size: NA; length: 17; V: TRBV4-3; J: TRBJ2-7; CDR3: CASSQDAFGTLSYEQYF
size: NA; length: 15; V: TRBV5-1; J: TRBJ2-7; CDR3: CASSLGRQGSYEQYF
size: few; length: 15; V: TRBV7-2; J: TRBJ2-2; CDR3: CASSLGGGTTGELFF
size: NA; length: 14; V: TRBV10-3; J: TRBJ1-2; CDR3: CAISDPGRQGGYTF
size: few; length: 14; V: TRBV2; J: TRBJ1-2; CDR3: CASSAGTGGYGYTF
size: NA; length: 15; V: TRBV11-2; J: TRBJ1-2; CDR3: CASSLNQGTGYGYTF
size: many; length: 10; V: TRBV20-1; J: TRBJ2-1; CDR3: CSATSNEQFF
size: NA; length: 15; V: TRBV2; J: TRBJ1-5; CDR3: CASSVQGQGNQPQHF
size: few; length: 13; V: TRBV15; J: TRBJ2-1; CDR3: CATSRDYEVEQFF
size: few; length: 13; V: TRBV5-1; J: TRBJ2-1; CDR3: CASSPGTPNEQFF
size: NA; length: 13; V: TRBV5-6; J: TRBJ2-5; CDR3: CASWGGFGETQYF
size: NA; length: 13; V: TRBV6-5; J: TRBJ1-1; CDR3: CASTAGLGTEAFF
size: NA; length: 14; V: TRBV12-3/TRBV12-4; J: TRBJ2-7; CDR3: CASSPAGGQPEQYF
size: few; length: 19; V: TRBV5-1; J: TRBJ2-1; CDR3: CASSLGFLGVLPNLNEQFF
size: NA; length: 13; V: TRBV10-3; J: TRBJ1-2; CDR3: CAVRTGSNYGYTF
size: few; length: 14; V: TRBV20-1; J: TRBJ1-5; CDR3: CSARGGRSDQPQHF
size: few; length: 13; V: TRBV7-2; J: TRBJ1-3; CDR3: CASSPFSGNTIYF
size: few; length: 12; V: TRBV20-1; J: TRBJ1-4; CDR3: CSARTGNEKLFF
size: many; length: 14; V: TRBV5-6; J: TRBJ1-1; CDR3: CASSRSGGNTEAFF
size: NA; length: 15; V: TRBV4-1; J: TRBJ2-7; CDR3: CASSQDRRIAYEQYF
size: many; length: 15; V: TRBV7-3; J: TRBJ1-6; CDR3: CASSLRDRGLSPLHF
size: many; length: 12; V: TRBV7-3; J: TRBJ2-5; CDR3: CASSPSGETQYF
size: NA; length: 15; V: TRBV2; J: TRBJ2-7; CDR3: CASSGLAAISYEQYF
size: few; length: 15; V: TRBV7-8; J: TRBJ1-2; CDR3: CASSLGTASGHGYTF
size: NA; length: 14; V: TRBV4-3; J: TRBJ2-6; CDR3: CASSQGNGANVLTF
size: NA; length: 14; V: TRBV6-5; J: TRBJ1-1; CDR3: CASNELTGDTEAFF
size: many; length: 19; V: TRBV5-6; J: TRBJ2-2; CDR3: CASSLRRLAGQLSTGELFF
size: NA; length: 13; V: TRBV7-9; J: TRBJ2-5; CDR3: CASSPMTFETQYF